The rows below give T cell receptor beta chains drawn from one sample of a study of molecular identifiers for immune sequencing clone quantification. Using its own MiXCR run on the PCR reads, TCRdb lists one record per CDR3 protein. The repertoire includes hundreds of thousands of distinct CDR3 sequences, around 25% of them detected once, and roughly 0.83% sits in the top ten. The material sequenced was naive CD8+ T cells from blood, with Jurkat cell RNA spiked in. The receptor set was obtained from a human donor in good health. Some libraries in this study had Jurkat cell RNA spiked in. CDR3s include the opening cysteine and the closing phenylalanine or tryptophan. The order of the fields is J gene, D gene, V gene, clone size, CDR3 DNA, CDR3 protein. D genes are given only for firm matches. Clone size, where shown, is once, few, many, or a class for clones that have expanded.

J: TRBJ1-2
D: -
V: TRBV7-6
size: -
DNA: TGTGCCAGCAGCCCGAAGGACAGTAACTATGGCTACACCTTC
CDR3: CASSPKDSNYGYTF

J: TRBJ1-1
D: TRBD1
V: TRBV11-2
size: -
DNA: TGTGCCAGCAGCTTAACGGGACAGGGGAACACTGAAGCTTTCTTT
CDR3: CASSLTGQGNTEAFF

J: TRBJ1-1
D: -
V: TRBV7-9
size: many
DNA: TGTGCCAGCAGCGGAAGGCGTGGAGACTTTGAAGCTTTCTTT
CDR3: CASSGRRGDFEAFF

J: TRBJ2-3
D: -
V: TRBV27
size: -
DNA: TGTGCCAGCAGTCACCGGACGTTTAGCACAGATACGCAGTATTTT
CDR3: CASSHRTFSTDTQYF

J: TRBJ2-5
D: TRBD2
V: TRBV30
size: -
DNA: TGTGCCGCAGAGGACTTTACTAGCGGATCCGAGACCCAGTACTTC
CDR3: CAAEDFTSGSETQYF

J: TRBJ1-2
D: -
V: TRBV2
size: few
DNA: TGTGCCAGCAGTGATTCGTTTTCTAGAAGGATTTATGGCTACACCTTC
CDR3: CASSDSFSRRIYGYTF

J: TRBJ2-3
D: -
V: TRBV7-2
size: many
DNA: TGTGCCAGCAGCTTAGTAGCGGTCACAGATACGCAGTATTTT
CDR3: CASSLVAVTDTQYF

J: TRBJ2-1
D: TRBD1
V: TRBV19
size: few
DNA: TGTGCCAGTAGTGATACAGGGGGCTGGAATGAGCAGTTCTTC
CDR3: CASSDTGGWNEQFF

J: TRBJ2-3
D: TRBD1
V: TRBV7-2
size: many
DNA: TGTGCCAGCAGCTTCGGGACAGCTAGCACAGATACGCAGTATTTT
CDR3: CASSFGTASTDTQYF

J: TRBJ1-1
D: TRBD1
V: TRBV12-3/TRBV12-4
size: many
DNA: TGTGCCACAGGGGGCCACGGCACTGAAGCTTTCTTT
CDR3: CATGGHGTEAFF

J: TRBJ2-7
D: -
V: TRBV5-4
size: many
DNA: TGTGCCAGCAGGGGCCTGAAGGACGAGCAGTACTTC
CDR3: CASRGLKDEQYF

J: TRBJ2-6
D: -
V: TRBV11-1
size: few
DNA: TGTGCCAGCAGCTTAGCAGGGACTGCCGTGGTTCTGGGGGCCAACGTCCTGACTTTC
CDR3: CASSLAGTAVVLGANVLTF

J: TRBJ2-7
D: -
V: TRBV5-6
size: -
DNA: TGTGCCAGCAACCTGCAATGGGGCTCCTACGAGCAGTACTTC
CDR3: CASNLQWGSYEQYF

J: TRBJ1-4
D: -
V: TRBV27
size: many
DNA: TGTGCCAGCAGTTCGCCTACAGGGAGGGGGGATGAAAAACTGTTTTTT
CDR3: CASSSPTGRGDEKLFF

J: TRBJ1-3
D: -
V: TRBV21-1
size: -
DNA: TGTGCCAGCAGCAAAGGGGACGTAACGGGCCGAAACACCATATATTTT
CDR3: CASSKGDVTGRNTIYF

J: TRBJ2-1
D: TRBD1
V: TRBV6-5
size: -
DNA: TGTGCCAGCAGTTATTACAGGGGAACCTACAATGAGCAGTTCTTC
CDR3: CASSYYRGTYNEQFF

J: TRBJ2-4
D: -
V: TRBV21-1
size: -
DNA: TGTGCCAGCAGCATAGTCGGGTCTAGCGGGGACACCAAAAACATTCAGTACTTC
CDR3: CASSIVGSSGDTKNIQYF

J: TRBJ2-1
D: TRBD2
V: TRBV5-6
size: -
DNA: TGTGCCAGCAGCCGTGGCCGGTACCAGCGGGGCTACAATGAGCAGTTCTTC
CDR3: CASSRGRYQRGYNEQFF

J: TRBJ2-7
D: -
V: TRBV20-1
size: many
DNA: TGCAGTGCTCGTCCGACAGGTATCTACGAGCAGTACTTC
CDR3: CSARPTGIYEQYF

J: TRBJ1-1
D: TRBD1
V: TRBV19
size: -
DNA: TGTGCCGGTAGTAGATTCAGGGGGGAGACTGAAGCTTTCTTT
CDR3: CAGSRFRGETEAFF

J: TRBJ2-7
D: TRBD1
V: TRBV5-1
size: many
DNA: TGCGCCAGCAGCTTGACAGGGGGCCCCTACGAGCAGTACTTC
CDR3: CASSLTGGPYEQYF

J: TRBJ2-3
D: -
V: TRBV24-1
size: many
DNA: TGTGCCACCATCGAAGGTTATAGCACAGATACGCAGTATTTT
CDR3: CATIEGYSTDTQYF

J: TRBJ2-7
D: -
V: TRBV5-6
size: many
DNA: TGTGCCAGCAGATTCGGGGACTACGAGCAGTACTTC
CDR3: CASRFGDYEQYF

J: TRBJ2-7
D: TRBD1
V: TRBV20-1
size: many
DNA: TGCAGTGCCTCTGGGACAGGGGGCTCCTCCTACGAGCAGTACTTC
CDR3: CSASGTGGSSYEQYF

J: TRBJ2-7
D: -
V: TRBV27
size: -
DNA: TGTGCCAGCAGTTTGGCCGCTCGGGCCGCAGGCGAGCGGTACTTC
CDR3: CASSLAARAAGERYF

J: TRBJ2-7
D: -
V: TRBV10-3
size: -
DNA: TGTGCCATCAGTGAAAGGGGTCCTCCTTTCTCCTACGAGCAGTACTTC
CDR3: CAISERGPPFSYEQYF

J: TRBJ2-3
D: -
V: TRBV15
size: few
DNA: TGTGCCACCAGCAGAGACCTTGGGATCACAGATACGCAGTATTTT
CDR3: CATSRDLGITDTQYF

J: TRBJ2-1
D: TRBD2
V: TRBV7-2
size: many
DNA: TGTGCCAGCAGCCCACTAGCGGGGTTATACAATGAGCAGTTCTTC
CDR3: CASSPLAGLYNEQFF

J: TRBJ2-2
D: -
V: TRBV28
size: few
DNA: TGTGCCAGCAGTACCAAGAACACCGGGGAGCTGTTTTTT
CDR3: CASSTKNTGELFF

J: TRBJ2-5
D: TRBD2
V: TRBV5-1
size: many
DNA: TGCGCCAGCAGCGGTACTAGCGGGGGTATCCAAGAGACCCAGTACTTC
CDR3: CASSGTSGGIQETQYF

J: TRBJ2-7
D: -
V: TRBV7-8
size: -
DNA: TGTGCCAGCAGCTTTTCTCAGGGGCAGTACGAGCAGTACTTC
CDR3: CASSFSQGQYEQYF

J: TRBJ2-7
D: -
V: TRBV29-1
size: many
DNA: TGCAGCGCCAGAACGGGGGCCACCTACGAGCAGTACTTC
CDR3: CSARTGATYEQYF

J: TRBJ1-4
D: TRBD1
V: TRBV12-3/TRBV12-4
size: many
DNA: TGTGCCAGCAAAAGTGAGGGGGCGTCTAATGAAAAACTGTTTTTT
CDR3: CASKSEGASNEKLFF

J: TRBJ2-2
D: -
V: TRBV27
size: -
DNA: TGTGCCAGCAGTTTTAGCGGTGGGGGCACCGGGGAGCTGCTTTTT
CDR3: CASSFSGGGTGELLF

J: TRBJ2-5
D: TRBD2
V: TRBV30
size: few
DNA: TGTGCCTGGAGTTGGGGGGGGTTAACAGAGACCCAGTACTTC
CDR3: CAWSWGGLTETQYF

J: TRBJ2-1
D: -
V: TRBV7-3
size: many
DNA: TGTGCCAGCAGCCCCTTCGGCCGAGCGGAAGCCTCCTACAATGAGCAGTTCTTC
CDR3: CASSPFGRAEASYNEQFF

J: TRBJ1-1
D: -
V: TRBV5-5
size: few
DNA: TGTGCCAGCACACTCGGGGAGGGCACTGAAGCTTTCTTT
CDR3: CASTLGEGTEAFF

J: TRBJ1-6
D: TRBD1
V: TRBV13
size: many
DNA: TGTGCCAGCAGCGAACGCGACAGGGGGGATTCACCCCTCCACTTT
CDR3: CASSERDRGDSPLHF

J: TRBJ2-5
D: TRBD1
V: TRBV28
size: few
DNA: TGTGCCAGCAGTGAGACAGGGATTGAAGAGACCCAGTACTTC
CDR3: CASSETGIEETQYF

J: TRBJ1-1
D: -
V: TRBV20-1
size: -
DNA: TGCAGTGCCACCCAGGCCAACATGAACACTGAAGCTTTCTTT
CDR3: CSATQANMNTEAFF

J: TRBJ2-6
D: TRBD1
V: TRBV28
size: many
DNA: TGTGCCAGCAGTTTCAACACCCGTGTTGACGCAGGGGGTTTTGGGGCCAACGTCCTGACTTTC
CDR3: CASSFNTRVDAGGFGANVLTF